These T cell receptor beta chains were read from a single sample in a study of blood T cell repertoires in COVID-19. Some clones are missing from TCRdb's copy, which holds only in-frame ones; the method was immunoSEQ multiplex PCR. The table records just over 200,000 clones, approximately 84% of them present only once. Sequenced: peripheral blood. These receptors were collected from a man older than 75 with acute or convalescent COVID-19. The CDR3 runs from the conserved cysteine through the conserved F or W. D genes are given only for firm matches. Clone size is shown for a subset of rows, as once, few, many or a class of expanded clone.

cdr3_aa cdr3_nt j_call v_call d_call clone_size
CATSDSRGTYEQYF TGTGCCACCAGTGACTCCAGGGGAACCTACGAGCAGTACTTC TRBJ2-7 TRBV24-1 - -
CASSYPDRANTEAFF TGTGCCAGCAGTTACCCGGACAGGGCGAACACTGAAGCTTTCTTT TRBJ1-1 TRBV6-5 TRBD1 -
CASSRTGGREGYTF TGTGCCAGCTCGCGGACAGGGGGGCGCGAGGGCTACACCTTC TRBJ1-2 TRBV18 TRBD1 -
CASSVATGEEKLFF TGTGCCAGCAGCGTAGCTACAGGGGAGGAAAAACTGTTTTTT TRBJ1-4 TRBV9 TRBD1 few
CASSFVQNEKLFF TGTGCCAGCAGTTTTGTACAGAATGAAAAACTGTTTTTT TRBJ1-4 TRBV12-3/TRBV12-4 - few
CASSPQDAGGPGELFF TGTGCCAGCTCACCACAGGACGCGGGTGGCCCCGGGGAGCTGTTTTTT TRBJ2-2 TRBV18 - once
CAWNGQGGTEAFF TGTGCCTGGAATGGACAGGGCGGCACTGAAGCTTTCTTT TRBJ1-1 TRBV30 TRBD1 -
CASSGSTDTQYF TGTGCCAGCTCAGGCAGCACAGATACGCAGTATTTT TRBJ2-3 TRBV18 - once
CATAPLRDNEQFF TGTGCCACCGCCCCCTTACGGGACAATGAGCAGTTCTTC TRBJ2-1 TRBV10-3 - -
CASSALTGRNEKLFF TGTGCCAGCAGCGCTTTGACAGGACGGAATGAAAAACTGTTTTTT TRBJ1-4 TRBV9 - -
CASSAGTGGLRGYTF TGTGCCAGCAGCGCCGGGACAGGGGGCTTGCGCGGCTACACCTTC TRBJ1-2 TRBV7-9 TRBD1 -
CSALGLSSYEQYF TGCAGCGCTCTGGGGCTGAGCTCCTACGAGCAGTACTTC TRBJ2-7 TRBV29-1 - few